This is a list of T cell receptor beta chains from one sample in a study of blood T cell repertoires in COVID-19. Sequencing was performed with immunoSEQ multiplex PCR; in TCRdb, only in-frame clones are kept and a portion is missing. Here the sample spans around 200,000 clones, 85% to 90% being singletons. Sequenced sample: peripheral blood. These receptors were taken from a woman in her fifties or sixties with acute or convalescent COVID-19. Both conserved end residues are part of each CDR3. D genes are given only for firm matches. Some rows mark clone size as missing; the rest say once, few, many or name a class of expanded clone.

- TRBJ1-1 TRBD1 TRBV7-3 TGTGCCAGCAGCCTCGGGACAGGGGAGACTGAAGCTTTCTTT CASSLGTGETEAFF
- TRBJ2-5 - TRBV11-3 TGTGCCAGCAGCTTGAAACAGGGAGGGGAGACCCAGTACTTC CASSLKQGGETQYF
once TRBJ1-3 - TRBV12-5 TGTGCTAGTGGTTTGACAACCAGAGGGAACACCATATATTTT CASGLTTRGNTIYF
once TRBJ2-1 - TRBV4-3 TGCGCCAGCAGCCAAGATCGGGGGAACAATGAGCAGTTCTTC CASSQDRGNNEQFF
- TRBJ2-7 - TRBV5-4 TGTGCCAGCAGCTTGGAAGCAGGATCCTACGAGCAGTACTTC CASSLEAGSYEQYF
- TRBJ1-2 - TRBV2 TGTGCCAGCACTACAGGCCCGGGAGGGGATGGCTACACCTTC CASTTGPGGDGYTF
- TRBJ2-7 - TRBV11-3 TGTGCCAGCAGCCCCCCGCCTAGCATCCCCCACGAGCAGTACTTC CASSPPPSIPHEQYF
- TRBJ1-6 - TRBV6-5 TGTGCCAGCAGTTACACCACAGGGACGGATTCACCCCTCCACTTT CASSYTTGTDSPLHF
- TRBJ2-1 - TRBV4-1 TGCGCCAGCAGCCACCATATGGACTCCCGAATCCCTGAGCAGTTCTTC CASSHHMDSRIPEQFF
- TRBJ1-3 - TRBV18 TGTGCCAGCTCCCATCTAGACAGATCCTCTGGAAACACCATATATTTT CASSHLDRSSGNTIYF
- TRBJ2-7 TRBD1 TRBV24-1 TGTGCCACCAGTGATACTACAGGGGGCGCGGGCGAGCAGTACTTC CATSDTTGGAGEQYF
- TRBJ2-3 TRBD2 TRBV11-3 TGTGCCAGCAGCTTAGAGGGGCGGGGGGACACAGATACGCAGTATTTT CASSLEGRGDTDTQYF
- TRBJ1-5 - TRBV6-2/TRBV6-3 TGTGCCAGCAGTCGGGATAGCAATCAGCCCCAGCATTTT CASSRDSNQPQHF
- TRBJ2-1 - TRBV21-1 TGTGCCAGCAGCATGGGAGGGGCTAGCGGGAGATGCTACAATGAGCAGTTCTTC CASSMGGASGRCYNEQFF
- TRBJ2-5 TRBD2 TRBV24-1 TGTGCCACCAGTGATCCGACCGGGACTAGCGGGGGGGCCGGGAGGACCCAGTACTTC CATSDPTGTSGGAGRTQYF
- TRBJ2-3 - TRBV3-1/TRBV3-2 TGTGCCAGCAGCCAAGATAGGCGCGGGGCTAGCACAGATACGCAGTATTTT CASSQDRRGASTDTQYF
- TRBJ1-5 - TRBV6-1 TGTGCCAGCAGTGAAGCGATGGGGCGCGAGCCCCAGCATTTT CASSEAMGREPQHF
- TRBJ1-1 TRBD1 TRBV6-2/TRBV6-3 TGTGCCAGCAGTTACAGCAGGGGGCAGAGGACTGAAGCTTTCTTT CASSYSRGQRTEAFF
- TRBJ1-4 - TRBV27 TGTGCCAGCAGTTCGGGGATAGGTGAAAAACTGTTTTTT CASSSGIGEKLFF
few TRBJ2-7 - TRBV6-4 TGTGCCAGCAGTGATATTGAGGACGAGCAGTACTTC CASSDIEDEQYF
once TRBJ1-1 - TRBV18 TGTGCCAGCTCCTTAGGGGGTGAAGCTTTCTTT CASSLGGEAFF
once TRBJ1-1 - TRBV2 TGTGCCAGCAGGGCCGGGACTTCACAAACTGAAGCTTTCTTT CASRAGTSQTEAFF
- TRBJ2-4 - TRBV2 TGTGCCAGCAGGACCTTTTGGGGAGACAAAAACATTCAGTACTTC CASRTFWGDKNIQYF
once TRBJ2-7 - TRBV7-9 TGTGCCAGCAGCTTAGGGGGCACCACCTACGAGCAGTACTTC CASSLGGTTYEQYF
- TRBJ2-7 - TRBV5-8 TGTGCCAGCAGCTTGGGAGGACAAGTAGTTTACGAGCAGTACTTC CASSLGGQVVYEQYF
- TRBJ1-6 - TRBV18 TGTGCCAGCTCACACAGGCTTGATTCACCCCTCCACTTT CASSHRLDSPLHF
- TRBJ1-6 TRBD1 TRBV7-6 TGTGCCAGCAGCCAAGGGACAGACTATAATTCACCCCTCCACTTT CASSQGTDYNSPLHF
- TRBJ1-2 - TRBV7-2 TGTGCCAGCAGCTTTTCAGGGTACTATGGCTACACCTTC CASSFSGYYGYTF
- TRBJ1-1 - TRBV18 TGTGCCAGCTCATCCTTCAACACTGAAGCTTTCTTT CASSSFNTEAFF
- TRBJ2-7 - TRBV12-3/TRBV12-4 TGTGCCAGCAGCCGCGGAGAGTTCAACGAGCAGTACTTC CASSRGEFNEQYF
once TRBJ2-3 TRBD2 TRBV5-1 TGCGCCAGCAGCCCCCCGGGGGGGAGCGGCGGACCAGATACGCAGTATTTT CASSPPGGSGGPDTQYF
once TRBJ2-5 TRBD1 TRBV4-3 TGCGCCAGCAGCCGCACAGGGGGGGAGACCCAGTACTTC CASSRTGGETQYF
once TRBJ2-1 - TRBV24-1 TGTGCCACCAGCGGGGGCTCCTACAATGAGCAGTTCTTC CATSGGSYNEQFF
- TRBJ2-5 - TRBV12-3/TRBV12-4 TGTGCCAGCAGTTTAAGAGCGGAAGAGACCCAGTACTTC CASSLRAEETQYF
- TRBJ2-2 TRBD2 TRBV11-2 TGTGCCAGCAGCCCGTGGAGTAGCGGGGTGACCGGGGAGCTGTTTTTT CASSPWSSGVTGELFF